One and the same sample provided the 17 T cell receptor beta chains below, sequenced in a study of blood T cell repertoires in COVID-19. The repertoire was sequenced with immunoSEQ multiplex PCR; TCRdb's copy has only in-frame clones and lacks some. This sample has some 180,000 clones, with approximately 85% found just once. Sequenced sample: PBMCs or T cells enriched from blood (not recorded which). These receptors all stem from a man aged 35 to 55 who had recovered from COVID-19.

This clone was observed once. This chain connects TRBV6-6 to TRBJ1-2; TRBD1 matches 9 bases. V gave up 5 bases and J gave up 0 bases; unmatched junction bases: 10. The germline V gene encodes CDR1 MNHNY and CDR2 SVGAGI (reference sequence). The CDR3 spans 17 residues. The CDR3 sequence is CASSLGTGLGSNYGYTF. CDR3 in DNA: TGTGCCAGCAGTCTGGGGACAGGGTTAGGATCTAACTATGGCTACACCTTC.

The rearrangement uses TRBV12-3 or TRBV12-4 and TRBJ2-7; D might be TRBD2 (5 bases). Between the trimmed V and J ends, which lost 4 bases and 9 bases, there was a span of 13 bases. This CDR3 has 12 amino acids. CDR3 sequence (DNA): TGTGCCAGCAGTTCAGGAGGCGCGGTGCAGTACTTC. Its protein product is CASSSGGAVQYF.

The chain joins TRBV4-1 to TRBJ2-1; D is uncertain. The length of the CDR3 is 14 residues. The V end was cut by 1 base, the J end by 5 bases, with 9 bases between. CDR1 MGHRA and CDR2 YSYEKL come from the germline V gene. The CDR3 coding sequence is TGCGCCAGCAGCCAAGTATCTACGAACAATGAGCAGTTCTTC. As protein: CASSQVSTNNEQFF.

The gene calls are TRBV19 and TRBJ1-5; D is uncertain. Germline loops: CDR1 LNHDA, CDR2 SQIVND (reference sequence). The CDR3 is 11 amino acids. Trimming removed 3 bases from V and 11 bases from J, with 8 bases in between. CDR3 bases: TGTGCCAGTAGTATCGGGGTAGCCCAGCATTTT. It specifies CASSIGVAQHF.

This chain uses TRBV5-4 with TRBJ2-6; TRBD1 agrees at 10 bases. V was pared by 2 bases and J by 0 bases, with 11 bases of the junction left unmatched. Germline CDR1 SGHNT, CDR2 YYREEE (reference sequence). The CDR3 covers 20 residues. The CDR3 reads CASSFPPSGTGASGANVLTF. CDR3 DNA: TGTGCCAGCAGCTTTCCCCCTTCCGGGACAGGGGCCTCTGGGGCCAACGTCCTGACTTTC.

V and J are TRBV5-1 and TRBJ1-3; D uncertain. Germline CDR1 reads SGHRS; CDR2 reads YFSETQ. V was clipped by 0 bases and J by 2 bases, with 24 bases between them. This CDR3 is built from 20 residues. The CDR3 region is CASSLDFGAGHTGPGNTIYF. The CDR3 DNA reads TGCGCCAGCAGCTTGGATTTCGGTGCAGGCCACACTGGGCCTGGAAACACCATATATTTT.

The chain has TRBV1 and TRBJ2-1; the table's D gene call, TRBD2, was not cross checked with the DNA. TRBV1 has pseudogene status. There are 16 residues in the CDR3. The CDR3: CTSSRPGGSSYNEQFF. Here the CDR3 DNA reads TGCACCAGCAGCCGTCCTGGCGGGAGTTCCTACAATGAGCAGTTCTTC.

The V gene is TRBV5-4, the J gene TRBJ1-1; the D gene is possibly TRBD1 (5 bases). V was shortened by 0 bases and J by 7 bases, with 13 bases between the two germline ends. CDR1 is SGHNT and CDR2 is YYREEE in the germline V gene (reference sequence). The length of the CDR3 is 14 residues. The CDR3 DNA follows: TGTGCCAGCAGCTTGGGGGGGGGTACTTTTGAAGCTTTCTTT. Its protein product is CASSLGGGTFEAFF.

The J gene is TRBJ2-1, the V gene TRBV5-1; 7 bases agree with TRBD2. The ends lost 0 bases at V and 0 bases at J; junction bases unmatched: 0. This CDR3 comprises 15 residues. Germline V CDR1 and CDR2: SGHRS, YFSETQ. The CDR3 is CASSLGGSSYNEQFF. The CDR3 DNA is TGCGCCAGCAGCTTGGGCGGGAGCTCCTACAATGAGCAGTTCTTC.

This chain connects TRBV30 to TRBJ1-2; the match to TRBD1 covers 9 bases. The V gene end was trimmed by 2 bases and the J gene end by 1 base; junction bases not matched to a gene: 5. Germline V gene data show CDR1 as GTSNPN and CDR2 as SVGIG (reference sequence). The CDR3 is 15 amino acids. In DNA, the CDR3 is TGTGCCTGGAGTTCAACAGGGGGCATTAACTATGGCTACACCTTC. This encodes CAWSSTGGINYGYTF.

To note about this clone: This likely reflects a read error, since a far larger clone is one base away. This rearrangement joins TRBV7-9 to TRBJ1-5; TRBD1 matches 11 bases. This CDR3 comprises 14 residues. The germline V gene has CDR1 SEHNR and CDR2 FQNEAQ (reference sequence). Trimming cost V 5 bases and J 6 bases; bases outside gene matches: 3. CDR3 nucleotide sequence: TGTGCCAGCAGCCCTGGGACAGGGGGTCAGCCCCAGCATTTT. Protein: CASSPGTGGQPQHF.

This chain links TRBV19 with TRBJ1-1; unclear D gene. With 3 bases removed from V and 4 bases from J, the gap between germline ends came to 15 bases. This CDR3 has 15 amino acids. Looked up from germline, CDR1 is LNHDA and CDR2 is SQIVND (reference sequence). CDR3 sequence reads: CASSIALGSGTEAFF. For the CDR3, the DNA is TGTGCCAGTAGTATCGCCCTCGGGAGTGGCACTGAAGCTTTCTTT.

This clone has a handful of counts. The chain employs TRBV18 and TRBJ1-6; D might be TRBD1 (5 bases). The CDR3 consists of 15 residues. Trimming shortened V by 5 bases and J by 10 bases, and 18 bases separated the two germline ends. Germline V gene sequence: CDR1 KGHSH, CDR2 LQKENI. The CDR3 bases are TGTGCCAGCTCAACCTCGGCAGGGAAGGAATCACCCCTCCACTTT. It yields the protein CASSTSAGKESPLHF.

This chain uses TRBV18 with TRBJ2-7; 7 nucleotides line up with TRBD1. CDR3 length: 16 amino acids. Losses at the gene ends were 5 bases for V and 2 bases for J; bases not matched to a gene: 12. The germline V gene has CDR1 KGHSH and CDR2 LQKENI. The DNA for the CDR3 is TGTGCCAGCTCAAACCCCCTCCGGGACAGCACCTACGAGCAGTACTTC. Translating gives CASSNPLRDSTYEQYF.

The rearrangement joins TRBV5-1 to TRBJ1-5; D may be TRBD1 (5 bases). V shed 2 bases and J shed 0 bases, with 9 bases lying between them. The CDR3 is 15 residues long. Germline V CDR1 and CDR2: SGHRS, YFSETQ. The CDR3 nucleotides read TGCGCCAGCAGCTTAAGGGGTGATAGCAATCAGCCCCAGCATTTT. Translating gives CASSLRGDSNQPQHF.

This clone appeared once. V usage is TRBV3-1 (or the pseudogene TRBV3-2) and J usage is TRBJ2-5, with 8 nucleotides matching TRBD1. Unmatched junction bases numbered 4, after V lost 6 bases and J lost 4 bases. The germline gives CDR1 LGHDT, CDR2 YNNKEL (reference sequence). The CDR3 covers 13 residues. Here the CDR3 reads CASRITGGETQYF. In DNA form, the CDR3 reads TGTGCCAGCAGGATAACAGGGGGAGAGACCCAGTACTTC.

The chain combines TRBV7-9 with TRBJ2-2, with D perhaps TRBD1 (5 bases). Germline CDR1 SEHNR, CDR2 FQNEAQ (reference sequence). Trimming stripped 1 base from V and 6 bases from J, with 12 bases between. The CDR3 runs 15 residues. As DNA, the CDR3 is TGTGCCAGCAGCTTAGGAGCAGGGTACCCCGGGGAGCTGTTTTTT. Translation gives CASSLGAGYPGELFF.